These 11 T cell receptor beta chains were all obtained from the same sample, sequenced in a study of blood T cells in healthy people across ages. Using a J-beta primer mix together with a sample-barcoded 5' primer, a second PCR was run for roughly 6 to 12 cycles. MiXCR, applied by TCRdb to the 5' RACE reads, yields one record per CDR3 protein. The sample carries some 760,000 distinct CDR3 sequences, approximately 25% recorded once. This sample also appeared in a second study, on T cells of mothers and their children.

Input material: blood. These TCRs come from a boy younger than 18 in good health.

The rearrangement links TRBV3-1 to TRBJ1-5; a possible D gene is TRBD1 (5 bases). The ends were cut back, 0 bases at V and 2 bases at J, with 14 bases in the middle. Per the germline V gene, CDR1 is LGHDT and CDR2 is YNNKEL (reference sequence). This CDR3 is built from 17 residues. CDR3 in amino acids: CASSQDGQGGGNQPQHF. CDR3 bases: TGTGCCAGCAGCCAAGATGGGCAGGGAGGAGGCAATCAGCCCCAGCATTTT. The full variable domain, in which reference TRBV3-1 and TRBJ1-5 provide the parts outside the CDR3, is DTAVSQTPKYLVTQMGNDKSIKCEQNLGHDTMYWYKQDSKKFLKIMFSYNNKELIINETVPNRFSPKSPDKAHLNLHINSLELGDSAVYFCASSQDGQGGGNQPQHFGDGTRLSIL.

This chain connects TRBV7-2 to TRBJ2-3, with 15 bases lining up with TRBD2. Germline V gene sequence: CDR1 SGHTA, CDR2 FQGNSA. The J segment lost 7 bases and the V segment lost 4 bases, leaving 12 bases of the junction unmatched. CDR3 length equals 18 residues. The CDR3 DNA reads TGTGCCAGCAGCTCCGGACCAGGACTAGCGGGAGGGGGACATACGCAGTATTTT. This encodes CASSSGPGLAGGGHTQYF.

This clonotype turned up a few times. V usage is TRBV27 and J usage is TRBJ2-5, with 8 bases lining up with TRBD1. The germline V gene encodes CDR1 MNHEY and CDR2 SMNVEV (reference sequence). Unmatched junction bases numbered 8, after V lost 6 bases and J lost 2 bases. The CDR3 is 15 amino acids. CDR3 nucleotides: TGTGCCAGCAGCCCAAACAGGGGGTATCAAGAGACCCAGTACTTC. It encodes CASSPNRGYQETQYF.

V gene TRBV5-1 combines with J gene TRBJ2-7, with D maybe TRBD1 (6 bases). The CDR3 has 14 residues. V was clipped by 2 bases and J by 0 bases, with 9 bases between them. Germline CDR1 SGHRS, CDR2 YFSETQ. The CDR3 bases are TGCGCCAGCAGCTTCCGGGACATCTCCTACGAGCAGTACTTC. Amino acid sequence: CASSFRDISYEQYF.

The sample holds a few counts of this clonotype. V gene TRBV28 combines with J gene TRBJ2-1; TRBD2 matches 10 bases. The V and J ends lost 1 base and 8 bases, in that order; junction bases with no gene match: 8. There are 16 residues in the CDR3. Per the germline V gene, CDR1 is MDHEN and CDR2 is SYDVKM. This chain's CDR3 is CASSLFGLAGDHEQFF. CDR3 bases: TGTGCCAGCAGTTTATTCGGGCTAGCGGGAGACCATGAGCAGTTCTTC.

This clonotype was counted a few times. This rearrangement joins TRBV10-3 to TRBJ2-3, with D possibly being TRBD2 (5 bases). Between the trimmed V and J ends, which lost 6 bases and 0 bases, there was a span of 13 bases. The CDR3 spans 15 residues. Per germline, CDR1 ENHRY and CDR2 SYGVKD. The CDR3 DNA is TGTGCCATCAGGGGGAGAGGAGCTAGCACAGATACGCAGTATTTT. It codes for CAIRGRGASTDTQYF.

Concerning this clonotype: This may arise from a read error, as a much more abundant clone is one base away. This chain uses TRBV6-2 or TRBV6-3 with TRBJ2-7; 11 bases align to TRBD2. Germline V gene lookup returns CDR1 MNHEY and CDR2 SVGEGT. The J segment lost 3 bases and the V segment lost 7 bases, leaving 5 bases of the junction unmatched. CDR3 length: 14 residues. CDR3 sequence: CASNPGLAVYEQYF. The CDR3 DNA sequence: TGTGCCAGCAACCCGGGACTAGCGGTCTACGAGCAGTACTTC.

The V gene is TRBV29-1, the J gene TRBJ2-5; 10 bases are a match to TRBD2. The DNA matches TRBJ2-7 better at its end, which makes the J call doubtful. Germline values: CDR1 SQVTM, CDR2 ANQGSEA. This CDR3 is 11 amino acids long. CDR3 bases: TGCAGCGGCGGACTAGCGGACGAGCAGTACTTC. It yields the protein CSGGLADEQYF.

This rearrangement joins TRBV7-8 to TRBJ2-1; D call uncertain. Deletions cut 5 bases from V and 8 bases from J, with 10 bases between. The CDR3 runs 12 residues. Germline V gene lookup returns CDR1 SGHVS and CDR2 FQNEAQ. The CDR3 sequence: CASSPPGDEQFF. The CDR3 DNA sequence: TGTGCCAGCAGCCCCCCAGGCGATGAGCAGTTCTTC.

The chain carries TRBV7-3 and TRBJ2-7; TRBD2 matches at 12 bases. The junction had 5 bases not matched to a gene; V was cut back by 2 bases and J by 3 bases. This CDR3 spans 16 amino acids. Germline V gives CDR1 SGHTA, CDR2 FQGTGA. The CDR3 region is CASSLGPGLAGYEQYF. CDR3 coding DNA: TGTGCCAGCAGCTTAGGCCCGGGACTAGCGGGCTACGAGCAGTACTTC.

The V and J genes are TRBV9 and TRBJ2-2; 10 nucleotides agree with TRBD2. V lost 3 bases, J lost 7 bases, and 0 bases stayed unmatched. The CDR3 is made up of 13 amino acids. Looked up from germline, CDR1 is SGDLS and CDR2 is YYNGEE. CDR3 sequence reads: CASSGTSGGELFF. The CDR3 DNA reads TGTGCCAGCAGCGGGACTAGCGGCGGGGAGCTGTTTTTT.